This is a list of T cell receptor beta chains from one sample in a study of OX40 agonist ivuxolimab in advanced cancers. Data came from immunoSEQ multiplex PCR; TCRdb stores just in-frame clones and leaves some out. The table has about 39,000 clones, approximately 80% seen once. The source was CD4+ or CD8+ T cells sorted from blood, collected in a trial of the OX40 agonist ivuxolimab. These TCRs come from an adult with an advanced solid tumor such as melanoma, head and neck, liver or kidney cancer. CDR3s include the opening cysteine and the closing phenylalanine or tryptophan. D genes are given only for firm matches. Only some rows state a clone size, as once, few, many or a class for expanded clones.

.,TRBJ2-7,TRBV7-9,.,CASTTSGTTYEQYF,TGTGCCAGCACCACATCTGGGACGACCTACGAGCAGTACTTC
.,TRBJ1-1,TRBV6-5,.,CASSYSDFEAFF,TGTGCCAGCAGTTACTCGGACTTTGAAGCTTTCTTT
.,TRBJ2-3,TRBV5-6,.,CASSLVTDTQYF,TGTGCCAGCAGCTTGGTGACAGATACGCAGTATTTT
.,TRBJ1-2,TRBV9,.,CASSRGGGANYGYTF,TGTGCCAGCAGCCGCGGGGGGGGAGCTAACTATGGCTACACCTTC
.,TRBJ2-5,TRBV5-4,.,CASSPQGQETQYF,TGTGCCAGCAGCCCACAGGGTCAAGAGACCCAGTACTTC
TRBD1,TRBJ2-1,TRBV18,.,CASSSGQGSENEQFF,TGTGCCAGCTCATCGGGACAGGGGTCGGAGAATGAGCAGTTCTTC
TRBD1,TRBJ2-1,TRBV6-5,.,CASSPRQGSEQFF,TGTGCCAGCAGTCCCCGACAGGGAAGTGAGCAGTTCTTC
.,TRBJ2-7,TRBV28,.,CASSSTGSTYEQYF,TGTGCCAGCAGTTCGACGGGAAGTACCTACGAGCAGTACTTC
.,TRBJ2-1,TRBV15,.,CATSRVEGFEQFF,TGTGCCACCAGCAGAGTGGAGGGCTTTGAGCAGTTCTTC
.,TRBJ1-2,TRBV2,few,CASRGRARANYGYTF,TGTGCCAGCAGGGGACGGGCACGAGCTAACTATGGCTACACCTTC
TRBD2,TRBJ2-1,TRBV30,few,CAWNSREAGGQFF,TGTGCCTGGAACTCGCGGGAGGCTGGTGGGCAGTTCTTC
.,TRBJ2-2,TRBV6-5,.,CASSYQLGGGAGELFF,TGTGCCAGCAGTTACCAACTAGGGGGAGGGGCCGGGGAGCTGTTTTTT
TRBD1,TRBJ1-2,TRBV2,once,CASSETRAGGVYGYTF,TGTGCCAGCAGTGAAACTCGGGCAGGGGGGGTCTATGGCTACACCTTC
.,TRBJ2-3,TRBV7-2,.,CASSFQVSTDTQYF,TGTGCCAGCAGCTTCCAGGTTAGCACAGATACGCAGTATTTT
.,TRBJ1-6,TRBV28,.,CASSRTTGEGSPLHF,TGTGCCAGCAGCCGAACGACAGGAGAAGGTTCACCCCTCCACTTT
.,TRBJ1-1,TRBV5-8,.,CASSLMAGGRDEAFF,TGTGCCAGCAGCTTGATGGCAGGAGGTAGGGATGAAGCTTTCTTT
TRBD2,TRBJ2-1,TRBV5-1,.,CASSLTSGSHEQFF,TGCGCCAGCAGCTTGACTAGCGGGAGCCATGAGCAGTTCTTC
.,TRBJ2-2,TRBV18,.,CASSPASTGELFF,TGTGCCAGCTCACCAGCGTCCACCGGGGAGCTGTTTTTT
.,TRBJ1-1,TRBV20-1,few,CSARSRTEAFF,TGCAGTGCTAGATCGCGCACTGAAGCTTTCTTT
.,TRBJ2-5,TRBV5-6,.,CATKTRAETQYF,TGTGCCACCAAAACCCGGGCAGAGACCCAGTACTTC
.,TRBJ2-5,TRBV4-1,.,CASSHQGLVSYYQETQYF,TGCGCCAGCAGCCATCAGGGGTTGGTTTCCTACTACCAAGAGACCCAGTACTTC
.,TRBJ2-3,TRBV4-3,.,CASSQGTDGLTDTQYF,TGCGCCAGCAGCCAAGGGACGGACGGGCTCACAGATACGCAGTATTTT
.,TRBJ1-1,TRBV27,.,CASSFKRAMGGTEAFF,TGTGCCAGCAGTTTTAAAAGGGCAATGGGGGGGACTGAAGCTTTCTTT
.,TRBJ2-1,TRBV15,.,CATSSPPWNEQFF,TGTGCCACCAGCAGCCCCCCTTGGAATGAGCAGTTCTTC
.,TRBJ1-1,TRBV6-6,.,CASSYGPGLNTEAFF,TGTGCCAGCAGTTACGGACCTGGACTAAACACTGAAGCTTTCTTT
TRBD1,TRBJ2-1,TRBV11-3,.,CASSSGTALDEQFF,TGTGCCAGCAGCTCCGGGACAGCTTTAGATGAGCAGTTCTTC
.,TRBJ1-2,TRBV7-8,once,CASSSPGQRFYGYTF,TGTGCCAGCAGCTCACCGGGACAAAGATTTTATGGCTACACCTTC
.,TRBJ2-7,TRBV7-2,once,CASSWTPGYEQYF,TGTGCCAGCAGCTGGACCCCGGGATACGAGCAGTACTTC